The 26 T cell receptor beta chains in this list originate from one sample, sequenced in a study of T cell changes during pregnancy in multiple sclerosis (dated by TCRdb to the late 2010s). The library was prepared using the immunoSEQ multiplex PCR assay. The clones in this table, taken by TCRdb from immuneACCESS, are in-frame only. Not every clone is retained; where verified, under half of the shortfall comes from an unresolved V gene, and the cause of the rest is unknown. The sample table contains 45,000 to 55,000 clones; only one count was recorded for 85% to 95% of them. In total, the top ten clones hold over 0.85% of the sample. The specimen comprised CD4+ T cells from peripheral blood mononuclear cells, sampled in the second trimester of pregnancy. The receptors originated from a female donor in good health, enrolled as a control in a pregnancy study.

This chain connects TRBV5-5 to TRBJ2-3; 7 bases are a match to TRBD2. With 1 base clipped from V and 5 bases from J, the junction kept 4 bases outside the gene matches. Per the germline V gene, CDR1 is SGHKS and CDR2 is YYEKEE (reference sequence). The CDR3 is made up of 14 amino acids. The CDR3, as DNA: TGTGCCAGCAGCTTGAGACGGGGGGAAGATACGCAGTATTTT. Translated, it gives CASSLRRGEDTQYF.

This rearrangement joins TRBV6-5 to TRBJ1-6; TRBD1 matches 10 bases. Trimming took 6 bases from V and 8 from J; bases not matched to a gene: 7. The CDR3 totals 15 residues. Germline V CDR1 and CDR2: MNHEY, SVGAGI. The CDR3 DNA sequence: TGTGCCAGCAGATACCTTGGGACAGGGGATTCACCCCTCCACTTT. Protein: CASRYLGTGDSPLHF.

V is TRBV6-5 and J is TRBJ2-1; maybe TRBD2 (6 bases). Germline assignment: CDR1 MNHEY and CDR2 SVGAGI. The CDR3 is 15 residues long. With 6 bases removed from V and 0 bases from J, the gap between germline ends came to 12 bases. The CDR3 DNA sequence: TGTGCCAGCAGACTTGTCGGGAGCTCCTACAATGAGCAGTTCTTC. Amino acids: CASRLVGSSYNEQFF.

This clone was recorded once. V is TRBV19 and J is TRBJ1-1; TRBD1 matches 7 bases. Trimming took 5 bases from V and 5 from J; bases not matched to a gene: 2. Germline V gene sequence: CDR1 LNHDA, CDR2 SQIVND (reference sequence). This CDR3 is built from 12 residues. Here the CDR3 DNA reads TGTGCCAGTAGTCCGACAGGGACTGAAGCTTTCTTT. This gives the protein CASSPTGTEAFF.

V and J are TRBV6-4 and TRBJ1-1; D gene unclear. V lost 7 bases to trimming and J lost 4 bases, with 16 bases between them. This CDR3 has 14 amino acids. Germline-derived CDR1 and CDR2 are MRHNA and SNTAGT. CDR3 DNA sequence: TGTGCCAGCATACGAAAATCCAGGCTCACTGAAGCTTTCTTT. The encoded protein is CASIRKSRLTEAFF.

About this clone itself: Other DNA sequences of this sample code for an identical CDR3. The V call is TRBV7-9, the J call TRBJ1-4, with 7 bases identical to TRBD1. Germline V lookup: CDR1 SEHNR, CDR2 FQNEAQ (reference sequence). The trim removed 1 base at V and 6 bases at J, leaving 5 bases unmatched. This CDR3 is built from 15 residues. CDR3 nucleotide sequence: TGTGCCAGCAGCTTAGAAGGGGGCGCGGATGAAAAACTGTTTTTT. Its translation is CASSLEGGADEKLFF.

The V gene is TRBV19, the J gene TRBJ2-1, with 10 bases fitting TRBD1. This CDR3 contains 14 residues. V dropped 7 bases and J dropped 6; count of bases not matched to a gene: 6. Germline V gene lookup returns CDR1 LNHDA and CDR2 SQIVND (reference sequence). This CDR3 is CASKTGGGGNEQFF. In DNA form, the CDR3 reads TGTGCCAGTAAGACAGGGGGCGGGGGCAATGAGCAGTTCTTC.

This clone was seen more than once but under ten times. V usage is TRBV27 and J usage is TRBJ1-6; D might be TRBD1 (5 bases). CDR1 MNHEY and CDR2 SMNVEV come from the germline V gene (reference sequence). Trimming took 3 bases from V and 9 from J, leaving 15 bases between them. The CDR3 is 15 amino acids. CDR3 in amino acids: CASSLVGTITSPLHF. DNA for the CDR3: TGTGCCAGCAGTTTGGTAGGGACTATTACTTCACCCCTCCACTTT.

DNA of the CDR3: TGTGCCAGCGGCCGGGACTCCGAAGAGACCCAGTACTTC. Its protein product is CASGRDSEETQYF. The V gene is TRBV5-6, the J gene TRBJ2-5, with TRBD2 as a possible D gene (6 bases). The ends were cut back, 7 bases at V and 3 bases at J, with 13 bases in the middle. Per the germline V gene, CDR1 is SGHDT and CDR2 is YYEEEE. This CDR3 has 13 amino acids.

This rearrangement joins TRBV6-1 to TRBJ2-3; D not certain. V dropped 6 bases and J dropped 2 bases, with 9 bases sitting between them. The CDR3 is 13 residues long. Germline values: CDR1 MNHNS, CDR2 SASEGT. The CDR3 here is CASREASTDTQYF. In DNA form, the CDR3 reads TGTGCCAGCAGAGAGGCCTCCACAGATACGCAGTATTTT.

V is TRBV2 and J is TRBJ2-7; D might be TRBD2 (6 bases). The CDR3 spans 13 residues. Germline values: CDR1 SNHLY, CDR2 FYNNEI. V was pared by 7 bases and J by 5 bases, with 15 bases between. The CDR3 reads CASKLRESNEQYF. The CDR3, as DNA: TGTGCCAGCAAGTTGCGGGAATCAAACGAGCAGTACTTC.

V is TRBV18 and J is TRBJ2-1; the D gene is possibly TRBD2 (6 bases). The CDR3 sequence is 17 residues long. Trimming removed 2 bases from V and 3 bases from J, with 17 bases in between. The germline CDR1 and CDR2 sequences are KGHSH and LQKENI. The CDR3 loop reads CASSPTSPSDFYNEQFF. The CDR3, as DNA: TGTGCCAGCTCACCAACCAGTCCTAGCGACTTCTACAATGAGCAGTTCTTC. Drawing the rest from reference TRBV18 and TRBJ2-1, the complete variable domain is NAGVMQNPRHLVRRRGQEARLRCSPMKGHSHVYWYRQLPEEGLKFMVYLQKENIIDESGMPKERFSAEFPKEGPSILRIQQVVRGDSAAYFCASSPTSPSDFYNEQFFGPGTRLTVL.

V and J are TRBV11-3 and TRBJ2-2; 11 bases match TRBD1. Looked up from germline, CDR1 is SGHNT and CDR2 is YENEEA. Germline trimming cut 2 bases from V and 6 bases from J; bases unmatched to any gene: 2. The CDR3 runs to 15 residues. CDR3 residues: CASSLWGQGAGELFF. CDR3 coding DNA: TGTGCCAGCAGCTTATGGGGACAGGGGGCCGGGGAGCTGTTTTTT.

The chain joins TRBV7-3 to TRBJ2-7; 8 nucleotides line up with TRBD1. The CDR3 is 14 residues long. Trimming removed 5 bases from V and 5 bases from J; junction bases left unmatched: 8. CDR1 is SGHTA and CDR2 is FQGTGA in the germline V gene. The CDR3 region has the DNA TGTGCCAGCAGCCCCGGACAGGGCCCCCACGAGCAGTACTTC. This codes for CASSPGQGPHEQYF.

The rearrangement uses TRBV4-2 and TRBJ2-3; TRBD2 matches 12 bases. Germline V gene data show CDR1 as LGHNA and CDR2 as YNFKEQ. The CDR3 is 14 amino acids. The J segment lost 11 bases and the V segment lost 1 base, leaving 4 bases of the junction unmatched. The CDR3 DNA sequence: TGTGCCAGCAGCCAAGCTAGCGGGAGGGATGAGCAGTATTTT. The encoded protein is CASSQASGRDEQYF.

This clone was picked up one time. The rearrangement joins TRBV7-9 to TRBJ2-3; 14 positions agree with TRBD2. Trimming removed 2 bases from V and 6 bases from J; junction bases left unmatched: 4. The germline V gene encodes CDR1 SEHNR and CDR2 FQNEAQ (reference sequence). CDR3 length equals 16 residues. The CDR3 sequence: CASSLMTSGRADTQYF. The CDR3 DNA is TGTGCCAGCAGCTTAATGACTAGCGGGAGGGCGGATACGCAGTATTTT.

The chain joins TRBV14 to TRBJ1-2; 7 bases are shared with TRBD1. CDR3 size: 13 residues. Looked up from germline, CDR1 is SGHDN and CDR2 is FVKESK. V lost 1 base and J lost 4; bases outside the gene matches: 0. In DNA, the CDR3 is TGTGCCAGCAGCCAAGGGACAGGCTATGGCTACACCTTC. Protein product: CASSQGTGYGYTF. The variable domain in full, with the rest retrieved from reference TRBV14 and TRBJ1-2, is EAGVTQFPSHSVIEKGQTVTLRCDPISGHDNLYWYRRVMGKEIKFLLHFVKESKQDESGMPNNRFLAERTGGTYSTLKVQPAELEDSGVYFCASSQGTGYGYTFGSGTRLTVV.

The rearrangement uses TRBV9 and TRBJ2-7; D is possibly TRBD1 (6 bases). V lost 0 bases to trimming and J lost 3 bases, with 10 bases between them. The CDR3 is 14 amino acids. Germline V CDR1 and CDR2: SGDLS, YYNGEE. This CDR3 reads CASSVGQGYYEQYF. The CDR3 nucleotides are TGTGCCAGCAGCGTAGGGCAGGGGTACTACGAGCAGTACTTC.

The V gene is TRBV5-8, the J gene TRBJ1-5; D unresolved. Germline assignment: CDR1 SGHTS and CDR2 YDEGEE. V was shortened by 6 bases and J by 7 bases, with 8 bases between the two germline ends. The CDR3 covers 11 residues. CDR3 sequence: CASNAMQPQHF. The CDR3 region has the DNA TGTGCCAGCAACGCGATGCAGCCCCAGCATTTT.

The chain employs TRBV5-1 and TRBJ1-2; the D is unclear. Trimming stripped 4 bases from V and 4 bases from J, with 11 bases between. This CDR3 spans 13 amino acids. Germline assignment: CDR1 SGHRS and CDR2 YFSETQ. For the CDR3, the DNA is TGCGCCAGCAGCACCCAGACGGGCTATGGCTACACCTTC. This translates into CASSTQTGYGYTF.

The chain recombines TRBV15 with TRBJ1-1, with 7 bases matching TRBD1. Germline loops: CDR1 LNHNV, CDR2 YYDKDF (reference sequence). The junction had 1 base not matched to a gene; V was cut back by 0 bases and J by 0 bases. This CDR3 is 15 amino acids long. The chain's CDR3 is CATSRETGMNTEAFF. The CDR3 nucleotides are TGTGCCACCAGCAGAGAGACAGGGATGAACACTGAAGCTTTCTTT.

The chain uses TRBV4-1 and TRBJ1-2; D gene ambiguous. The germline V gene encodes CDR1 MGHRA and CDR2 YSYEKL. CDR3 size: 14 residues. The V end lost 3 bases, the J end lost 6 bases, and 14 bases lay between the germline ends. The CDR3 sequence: CASSHLGRSDGYTF. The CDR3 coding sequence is TGCGCCAGCAGCCATCTCGGTAGATCTGATGGCTACACCTTC.

This CDR3 is CASSPTGQGDYNEQFF. The CDR3 DNA reads as TGTGCCAGCAGCCCTACAGGGCAGGGGGACTACAATGAGCAGTTCTTC. V usage is TRBV7-3 and J usage is TRBJ2-1, with 7 bases lining up with TRBD1. Trimming took 5 bases from V and 3 from J; bases not matched to a gene: 10. Per germline, CDR1 SGHTA and CDR2 FQGTGA. The CDR3 consists of 16 residues. The full variable domain, in which reference TRBV7-3 and TRBJ2-1 provide the parts outside the CDR3, is GAGVSQTPSNKVTEKGKYVELRCDPISGHTALYWYRQSLGQGPEFLIYFQGTGAADDSGLPNDRFFAVRPEGSVSTLKIQRTERGDSAVYLCASSPTGQGDYNEQFFGPGTRLTVL.

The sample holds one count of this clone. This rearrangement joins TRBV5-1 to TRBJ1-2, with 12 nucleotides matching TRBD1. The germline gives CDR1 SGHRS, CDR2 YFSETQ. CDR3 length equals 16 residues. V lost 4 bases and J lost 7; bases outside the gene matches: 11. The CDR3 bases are TGCGCCAGCAGCCTTCTGGGACAGGGGGCGTCAGGTGGCTACACCTTC. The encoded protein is CASSLLGQGASGGYTF.

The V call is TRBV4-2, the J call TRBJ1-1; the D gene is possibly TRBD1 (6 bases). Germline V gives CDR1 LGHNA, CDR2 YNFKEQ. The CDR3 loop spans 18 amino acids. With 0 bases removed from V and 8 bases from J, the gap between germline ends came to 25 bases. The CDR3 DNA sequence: TGTGCCAGCAGCCAAGATTCGTCCAGGGGAATAGGCTTCTCCGAAGCTTTCTTT. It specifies CASSQDSSRGIGFSEAFF.

CDR3 sequence: CASSFGGVSTDTQYF. Here the CDR3 DNA reads TGTGCCAGCAGCTTTGGCGGGGTGAGCACAGATACGCAGTATTTT. The chain employs TRBV5-4 and TRBJ2-3, with D maybe TRBD2 (6 bases). V was shortened by 2 bases and J by 0 bases, with 10 bases between the two germline ends. This CDR3 region has 15 residues. Looked up from germline, CDR1 is SGHNT and CDR2 is YYREEE (reference sequence).